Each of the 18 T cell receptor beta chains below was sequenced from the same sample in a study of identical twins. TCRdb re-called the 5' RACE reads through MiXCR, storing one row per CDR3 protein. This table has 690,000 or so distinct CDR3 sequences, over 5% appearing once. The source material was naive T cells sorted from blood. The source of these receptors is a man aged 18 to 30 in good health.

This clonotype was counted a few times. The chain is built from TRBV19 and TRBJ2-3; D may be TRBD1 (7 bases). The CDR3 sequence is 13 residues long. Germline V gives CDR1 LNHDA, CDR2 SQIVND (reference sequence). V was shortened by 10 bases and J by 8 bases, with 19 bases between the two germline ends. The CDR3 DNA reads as TGTGCCAATCCGGAGGGGGCCGAGGCTACGCAGTATTTT. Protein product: CANPEGAEATQYF.

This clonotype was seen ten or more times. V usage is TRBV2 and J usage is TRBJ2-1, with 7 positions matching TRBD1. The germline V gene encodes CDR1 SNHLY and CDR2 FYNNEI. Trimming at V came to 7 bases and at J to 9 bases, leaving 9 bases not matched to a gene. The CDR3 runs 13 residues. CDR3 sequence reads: CASTRQGLGEQFF. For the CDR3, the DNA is TGTGCCAGCACCAGACAGGGCTTGGGTGAGCAGTTCTTC.

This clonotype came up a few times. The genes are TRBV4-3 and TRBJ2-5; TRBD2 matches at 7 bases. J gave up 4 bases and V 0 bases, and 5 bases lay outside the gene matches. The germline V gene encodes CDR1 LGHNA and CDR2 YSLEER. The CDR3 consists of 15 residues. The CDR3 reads CASSQDWGGPETQYF. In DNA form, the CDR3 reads TGCGCCAGCAGCCAAGATTGGGGGGGACCAGAGACCCAGTACTTC.

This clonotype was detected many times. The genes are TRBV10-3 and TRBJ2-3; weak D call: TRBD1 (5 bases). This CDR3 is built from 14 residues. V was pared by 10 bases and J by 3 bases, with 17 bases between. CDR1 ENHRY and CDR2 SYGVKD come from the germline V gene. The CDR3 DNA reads TGTGCCAGTTCAGGGCTAAGTTTGACAGATACGCAGTATTTT. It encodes CASSGLSLTDTQYF.

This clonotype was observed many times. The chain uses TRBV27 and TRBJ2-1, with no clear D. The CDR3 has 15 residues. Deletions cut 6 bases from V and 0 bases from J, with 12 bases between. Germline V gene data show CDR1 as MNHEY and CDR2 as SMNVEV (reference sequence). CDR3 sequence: CASRVFSSSYNEQFF. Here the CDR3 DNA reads TGTGCCAGCAGAGTCTTCTCAAGCTCCTACAATGAGCAGTTCTTC.

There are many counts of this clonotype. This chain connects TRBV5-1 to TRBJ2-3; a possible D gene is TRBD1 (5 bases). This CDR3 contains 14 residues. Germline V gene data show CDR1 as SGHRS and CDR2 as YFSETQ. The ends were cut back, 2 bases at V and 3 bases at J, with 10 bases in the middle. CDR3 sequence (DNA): TGCGCCAGCAGCTTCGACAGAGAGACAGATACGCAGTATTTT. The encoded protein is CASSFDRETDTQYF. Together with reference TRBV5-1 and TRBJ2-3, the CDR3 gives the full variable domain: KAGVTQTPRYLIKTRGQQVTLSCSPISGHRSVSWYQQTPGQGLQFLFEYFSETQRNKGNFPGRFSGRQFSNSRSEMNVSTLELGDSALYLCASSFDRETDTQYFGPGTRLTVL.

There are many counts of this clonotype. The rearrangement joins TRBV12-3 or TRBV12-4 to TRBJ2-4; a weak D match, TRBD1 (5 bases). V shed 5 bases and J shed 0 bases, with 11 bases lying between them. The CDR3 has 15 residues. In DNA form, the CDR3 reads TGTGCCAGCAGTCCCGCAGGGTTAGCCAAAAACATTCAGTACTTC. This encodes CASSPAGLAKNIQYF.

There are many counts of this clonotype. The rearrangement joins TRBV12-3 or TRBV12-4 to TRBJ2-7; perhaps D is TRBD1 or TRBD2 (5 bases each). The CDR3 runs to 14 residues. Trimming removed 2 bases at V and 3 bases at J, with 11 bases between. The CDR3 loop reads CASSLRGRHYEQYF. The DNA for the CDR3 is TGTGCCAGCAGTTTAAGGGGACGCCACTACGAGCAGTACTTC.

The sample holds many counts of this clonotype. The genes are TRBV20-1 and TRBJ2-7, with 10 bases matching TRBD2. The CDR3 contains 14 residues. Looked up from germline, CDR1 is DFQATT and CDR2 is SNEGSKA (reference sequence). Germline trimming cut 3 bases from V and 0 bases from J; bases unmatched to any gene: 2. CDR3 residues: CSASSGRLSYEQYF. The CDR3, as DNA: TGCAGTGCTAGTAGCGGGAGGCTCTCCTACGAGCAGTACTTC.

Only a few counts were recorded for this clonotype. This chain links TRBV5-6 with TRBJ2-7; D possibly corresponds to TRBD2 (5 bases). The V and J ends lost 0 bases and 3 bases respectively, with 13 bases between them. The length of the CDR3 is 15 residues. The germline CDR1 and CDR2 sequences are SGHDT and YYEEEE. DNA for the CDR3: TGTGCCAGCAGCTTGGGGAGGAACCGAGACTACGAGCAGTACTTC. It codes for CASSLGRNRDYEQYF.

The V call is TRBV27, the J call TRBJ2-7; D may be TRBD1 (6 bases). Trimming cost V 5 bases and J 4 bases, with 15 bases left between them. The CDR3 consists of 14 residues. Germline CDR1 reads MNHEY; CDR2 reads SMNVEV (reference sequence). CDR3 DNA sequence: TGTGCCAGCAGTCCAGGGGCAGGGCGGTACGAGCAGTACTTC. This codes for CASSPGAGRYEQYF.

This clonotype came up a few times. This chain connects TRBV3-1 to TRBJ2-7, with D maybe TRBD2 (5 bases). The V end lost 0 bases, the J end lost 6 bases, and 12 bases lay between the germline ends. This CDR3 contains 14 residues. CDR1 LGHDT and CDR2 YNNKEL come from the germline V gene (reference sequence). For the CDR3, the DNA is TGTGCCAGCAGCCAAGATCCGGGGATCGGCGAGCAGTACGTC. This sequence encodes CASSQDPGIGEQYV.

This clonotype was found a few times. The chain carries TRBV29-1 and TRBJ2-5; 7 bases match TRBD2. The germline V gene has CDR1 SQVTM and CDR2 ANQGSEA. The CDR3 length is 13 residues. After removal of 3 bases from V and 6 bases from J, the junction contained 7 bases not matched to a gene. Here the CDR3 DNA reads TGCAGCGTTGATTTTGGGGAGGGGAAGACCCAGTACTTC. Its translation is CSVDFGEGKTQYF.

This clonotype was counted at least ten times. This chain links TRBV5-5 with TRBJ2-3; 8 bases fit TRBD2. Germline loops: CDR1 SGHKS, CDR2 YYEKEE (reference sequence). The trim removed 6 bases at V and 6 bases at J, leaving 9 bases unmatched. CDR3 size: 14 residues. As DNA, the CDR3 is TGTGCCAGCAAGACGGGACTAGAATATGATACGCAGTATTTT. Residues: CASKTGLEYDTQYF.

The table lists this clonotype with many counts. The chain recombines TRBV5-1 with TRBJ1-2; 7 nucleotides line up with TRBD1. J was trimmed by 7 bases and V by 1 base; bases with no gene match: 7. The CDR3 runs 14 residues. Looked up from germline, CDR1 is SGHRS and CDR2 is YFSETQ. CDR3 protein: CASSLYGTESGYTF. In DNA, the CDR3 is TGCGCCAGCAGCTTGTATGGGACAGAAAGTGGCTACACCTTC.

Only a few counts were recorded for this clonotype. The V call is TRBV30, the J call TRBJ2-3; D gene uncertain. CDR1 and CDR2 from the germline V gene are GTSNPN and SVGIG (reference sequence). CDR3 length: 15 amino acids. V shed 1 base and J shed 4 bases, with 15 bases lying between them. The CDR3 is CAWSARAPRPDTQYF. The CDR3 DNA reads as TGTGCCTGGAGTGCCCGTGCGCCACGTCCAGATACGCAGTATTTT.

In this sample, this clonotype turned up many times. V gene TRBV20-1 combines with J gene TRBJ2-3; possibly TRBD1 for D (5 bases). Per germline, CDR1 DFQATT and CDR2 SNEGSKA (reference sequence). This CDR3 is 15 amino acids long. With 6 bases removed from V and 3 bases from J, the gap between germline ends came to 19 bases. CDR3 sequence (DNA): TGCAGTGCGCGTGTTGCTACAGGCTTTACAGATACGCAGTATTTT. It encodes CSARVATGFTDTQYF.

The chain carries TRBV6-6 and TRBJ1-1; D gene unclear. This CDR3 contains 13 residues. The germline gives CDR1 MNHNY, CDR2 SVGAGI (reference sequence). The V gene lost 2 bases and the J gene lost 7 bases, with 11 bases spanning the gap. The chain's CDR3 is CASSYPGENEAFF. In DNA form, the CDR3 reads TGTGCCAGCAGTTACCCAGGCGAAAATGAAGCTTTCTTT.